Below, 30 T cell receptor beta chains from the same sample are listed, as sequenced in a study of Ad26.COV2.S vaccination and SARS-CoV-2 variants (dated by TCRdb to about 2021). The intended sense of this specimen's treatment or condition label: some 20 received Ad26.COV2.S at low or high dose, single or two shots; 5 received placebo; per-sample allocation not given. For vaccine and placebo recipients, repertoires were sequenced using samples collected on day 63 after the first injection. The library was prepared using the immunoSEQ multiplex PCR assay. Sourced from immuneACCESS, this table was stored by TCRdb with only in-frame sequences that have V and J called. A share of the clones is absent; for the studies checked, an unresolved V gene accounts for under half, and the remainder has no known explanation. The sample table holds roughly 420,000 clones, of which roughly 88% were seen once. 3.6% of the sample goes to the ten largest clones.

The sequencing here drew on peripheral blood, taken in a trial of Ad26.COV2.S vaccine versus placebo. The receptors here all came from a person between 18 and 60 years old who received the Ad26.COV2.S COVID-19 vaccine or a placebo.

The J gene is TRBJ1-5, the V gene TRBV6-5; TRBD1 might be the D (5 bases). V lost 2 bases and J 11 bases, leaving 10 bases between the germline ends. This CDR3 contains 12 residues. The germline V gene has CDR1 MNHEY and CDR2 SVGAGI. CDR3 loop: CASSYPGGAQHF. The CDR3 DNA sequence: TGTGCCAGCAGTTACCCCGGGGGGGCCCAGCATTTT.

This clone was counted once. The chain has TRBV4-3 and TRBJ2-3, with a tentative D call TRBD2 (6 bases). V was cut by 4 bases and J by 2 bases, with 13 bases left in between. The CDR3 extends over 15 amino acids. CDR1 is LGHNA, CDR2 YSLEER, per germline. The CDR3 spells CASSLTPGDTDTQYF. The CDR3 DNA reads TGCGCCAGCAGCCTTACGCCGGGGGACACAGATACGCAGTATTTT.

The J gene is TRBJ1-1, the V gene TRBV24-1, with 12 bases that match TRBD1. This CDR3 has 15 amino acids. Germline V lookup: CDR1 KGHDR, CDR2 SFDVKD. The junction had 6 bases not matched to a gene; V was cut back by 3 bases and J by 8 bases. CDR3 in amino acids: CATSDLGTGGVEAFF. DNA for the CDR3: TGTGCCACCAGTGATCTTGGGACAGGGGGCGTGGAAGCTTTCTTT.

The chain employs TRBV3-1 (or the pseudogene TRBV3-2) and TRBJ1-3; D possibly corresponds to TRBD1 (6 bases). V was cut by 3 bases and J by 4 bases, with 16 bases left in between. The CDR3 is 16 residues long. Germline V CDR1 and CDR2: LGHDT, YNNKEL (reference sequence). CDR3 region: CASSQRRGLVGNTIYF. The CDR3 nucleotides are TGTGCCAGCAGCCAGCGAAGGGGGTTAGTCGGAAACACCATATATTTT.

This chain connects TRBV7-2 to TRBJ1-1; 7 nucleotides line up with TRBD1. V gave up 2 bases and J gave up 3 bases; unmatched junction bases: 6. In germline, CDR1 is SGHTA, CDR2 FQGNSA. This CDR3 is built from 15 residues. The CDR3 protein is CASSLLEGADTEAFF. CDR3 DNA sequence: TGTGCCAGCAGCTTATTAGAGGGGGCCGACACTGAAGCTTTCTTT.

The CDR3 here is CASSSTGTGAVEQYF. The DNA of the CDR3 is TGTGCCAGCAGCTCCACCGGGACAGGGGCGGTCGAGCAGTACTTC. The rearrangement uses TRBV5-4 and TRBJ2-7, with TRBD1 identical over 10 bases. Germline trimming cut 3 bases from V and 6 bases from J; bases unmatched to any gene: 9. Germline V gene sequence: CDR1 SGHNT, CDR2 YYREEE (reference sequence). The CDR3 sequence is 15 residues long.

V and J are TRBV7-3 and TRBJ2-7; a weak D match, TRBD1 (5 bases). V was shortened by 6 bases and J by 1 base, with 10 bases between the two germline ends. CDR3 length equals 13 residues. Germline-derived CDR1 and CDR2 are SGHTA and FQGTGA. CDR3 coding DNA: TGTGCCAGCAGTCCTGGGGCATCCTACGAGCAGTACTTC. Translated, it gives CASSPGASYEQYF.

The chain employs TRBV5-1 and TRBJ1-1; a possible D gene is TRBD1 (5 bases). Germline assignment: CDR1 SGHRS and CDR2 YFSETQ. The CDR3 is 15 amino acids. Trimming cost V 1 base and J 1 base, with 11 bases left between them. The CDR3 spells CASSLFQGKNTEAFF. CDR3 nucleotide sequence: TGCGCCAGCAGCTTGTTTCAGGGAAAGAACACTGAAGCTTTCTTT.

The chain is built from TRBV3-1 (or the pseudogene TRBV3-2) and TRBJ2-7; D gene unclear. The germline V gene encodes CDR1 LGHDT and CDR2 YNNKEL (reference sequence). The CDR3 extends over 17 amino acids. The V end was cut by 0 bases, the J end by 0 bases, with 15 bases between. CDR3 coding DNA: TGTGCCAGCAGCCAAGATGGGGTGGGGATGAGCTCCTACGAGCAGTACTTC. Translation gives CASSQDGVGMSSYEQYF.

The chain uses TRBV4-3 and TRBJ2-3, with 8 bases identical to TRBD2. The CDR3 is 16 residues long. The germline V gene has CDR1 LGHNA and CDR2 YSLEER. Losses at the gene ends were 1 base for V and 2 bases for J; bases not matched to a gene: 5. The CDR3 DNA follows: TGCGCCAGCAGCCAAGCCGGACTAGCCCTCACAGATACGCAGTATTTT. It encodes CASSQAGLALTDTQYF.

V is TRBV5-8 and J is TRBJ1-1, with a weak D call TRBD1 (5 bases). V dropped 2 bases and J dropped 5 bases, with 25 bases sitting between them. The CDR3 is 18 amino acids. Germline V gene lookup returns CDR1 SGHTS and CDR2 YDEGEE. CDR3 region: CASSLARWHTLGRTEAFF. The CDR3, as DNA: TGTGCCAGCAGCTTAGCACGCTGGCATACGTTGGGACGGACTGAAGCTTTCTTT.

J is TRBJ2-3 and V is TRBV7-9; TRBD1 is a possible D gene (6 bases). CDR1 and CDR2 (germline): SEHNR, FQNEAQ (reference sequence). V lost 8 bases and J 2 bases, leaving 8 bases between the germline ends. CDR3 length: 12 amino acids. In DNA form, the CDR3 reads TGTGCCAGCCCAGGGGTCACAGATACGCAGTATTTT. Encoded protein: CASPGVTDTQYF.

Here the CDR3 reads CASSPSTGSSGNTIYF. CDR3 DNA: TGTGCCAGCTCACCATCTACGGGATCCTCTGGAAACACCATATATTTT. The V gene is TRBV18, the J gene TRBJ1-3, with D unclear. The CDR3 has 16 residues. Trimming took off 2 bases at V and 0 bases at J, with 11 bases between the two ends. Germline loops: CDR1 KGHSH, CDR2 LQKENI.

The rearrangement uses TRBV5-8 and TRBJ2-3; the D gene is possibly TRBD2 (6 bases). The germline V gene has CDR1 SGHTS and CDR2 YDEGEE. Between the trimmed V and J ends, which lost 4 bases and 5 bases, there was a span of 20 bases. The CDR3 contains 16 residues. CDR3: CASSKTRQLSGDTQYF. The CDR3 nucleotides are TGTGCCAGCAGCAAGACTAGACAGCTTAGCGGAGATACGCAGTATTTT. Filled out from reference TRBV5-8 and TRBJ2-3, the complete variable domain reads EAGVTQSPTHLIKTRGQQATLRCSPISGHTSVYWYQQALGLGLQFLLWYDEGEERNRGNFPPRFSGRQFPNYSSELNVNALELEDSALYLCASSKTRQLSGDTQYFGPGTRLTVL.

DNA for the CDR3: TGCAGTGCTAGTCGGACAGGGCCGTCCTACGAGCAGTACTTC. Its translation: CSASRTGPSYEQYF. This sequence joins TRBV20-1 and TRBJ2-7; 8 nucleotides align to TRBD1. CDR3 length: 14 amino acids. Germline lookup yields CDR1 DFQATT and CDR2 SNEGSKA (reference sequence). With V trimmed by 3 bases and J by 1 base, 5 bases remained unmatched.

V gene TRBV7-2 combines with J gene TRBJ2-2; D not resolved. Germline assignment: CDR1 SGHTA and CDR2 FQGNSA. Trimming stripped 10 bases from V and 6 bases from J, with 12 bases between. The CDR3 is 12 amino acids. CDR3 nucleotides: TGTGCCACCGGCGGCTCCCCCGGGGAGCTGTTTTTT. Its protein is CATGGSPGELFF.

The genes are TRBV3-1 (or the pseudogene TRBV3-2) and TRBJ2-1, with 10 bases that match TRBD2. The junction had 6 bases not matched to a gene; V was cut back by 0 bases and J by 7 bases. Germline V gene sequence: CDR1 LGHDT, CDR2 YNNKEL (reference sequence). The CDR3 is 16 residues long. CDR3 residues: CASSQDSTSGANEQFF. The CDR3 DNA is TGTGCCAGCAGCCAAGATAGTACTAGCGGGGCGAATGAGCAGTTCTTC.

V gene TRBV7-9 combines with J gene TRBJ2-4; perhaps TRBD1 as D (5 bases). This CDR3 contains 15 residues. V was cut by 7 bases and J by 0 bases, with 13 bases left in between. CDR1 and CDR2 (germline): SEHNR, FQNEAQ (reference sequence). The CDR3 sequence is CASTRSGLAKNIQYF. The CDR3 region has the DNA TGTGCCAGCACCAGATCAGGGCTAGCCAAAAACATTCAGTACTTC. The entire variable domain, with the rest obtained from reference TRBV7-9 and TRBJ2-4, is as follows: DTGVSQNPRHKITKRGQNVTFRCDPISEHNRLYWYRQTLGQGPEFLTYFQNEAQLEKSRLLSDRFSAERPKGSFSTLEIQRTEQGDSAMYLCASTRSGLAKNIQYFGAGTRLSVL.

The V gene is TRBV27, the J gene TRBJ2-7; 10 bases fit TRBD1. V was clipped by 5 bases and J by 3 bases; unmatched bases: 4. The CDR3 is 14 amino acids. The V gene's germline CDR1 is MNHEY and CDR2 SMNVEV (reference sequence). Here the CDR3 reads CASSGGTGDYEQYF. CDR3 coding DNA: TGTGCCAGCAGTGGCGGGACAGGGGACTACGAGCAGTACTTC.

The chain joins TRBV5-1 to TRBJ2-1; 11 bases agree with TRBD1. Germline V gene data show CDR1 as SGHRS and CDR2 as YFSETQ. The CDR3 has 16 amino acids. The V and J ends lost 0 bases and 4 bases, in that order; junction bases with no gene match: 3. The CDR3 region has the DNA TGCGCCAGCAGCTTGGTGGGACAGGGGGTATACAATGAGCAGTTCTTC. It translates to CASSLVGQGVYNEQFF.

The chain combines TRBV19 with TRBJ1-5, with D unclear. The V gene's germline CDR1 is LNHDA and CDR2 SQIVND (reference sequence). The length of the CDR3 is 15 residues. V was clipped by 3 bases and J by 2 bases, with 11 bases between them. CDR3 bases: TGTGCCAGTAGTATGTTTATCTCGGGCAATCAGCCCCAGCATTTT. It specifies CASSMFISGNQPQHF.

The V gene is TRBV7-8, the J gene TRBJ1-3; D not certain. Germline-derived CDR1 and CDR2 are SGHVS and FQNEAQ. V was trimmed by 5 bases and J by 0 bases, leaving 11 bases between them. This CDR3 comprises 15 residues. The CDR3 sequence is CASSPRPSSGNTIYF. CDR3 coding DNA: TGTGCCAGCAGCCCAAGACCGAGCTCTGGAAACACCATATATTTT. Filled out from reference TRBV7-8 and TRBJ1-3, the complete variable domain reads GAGVSQSPRYKVAKRGQDVALRCDPISGHVSLFWYQQALGQGPEFLTYFQNEAQLDKSGLPSDRFFAERPEGSVSTLKIQRTQQEDSAVYLCASSPRPSSGNTIYFGEGSWLTVV.

The chain links TRBV5-6 to TRBJ2-1, with 7 bases lining up with TRBD2. This CDR3 has 15 residues. Germline CDR1 is SGHDT and CDR2 is YYEEEE. V shed 2 bases, J shed 4 bases, and the junction held 6 bases outside the gene matches. The CDR3 here is CASSFLPSGYNEQFF. The DNA for the CDR3 is TGTGCCAGCAGCTTCCTGCCTAGCGGTTACAATGAGCAGTTCTTC.

The sample holds a few counts of this clone. The chain carries TRBV18 and TRBJ1-6; possibly TRBD1 for D (5 bases). V was pared by 5 bases and J by 10 bases, with 18 bases between. The CDR3 sequence is 15 residues long. Germline-derived CDR1 and CDR2 are KGHSH and LQKENI. CDR3 protein: CASSFGLLGGSPLHF. In DNA form, the CDR3 reads TGTGCCAGCTCATTCGGGCTCCTCGGGGGGTCACCCCTCCACTTT.

This rearrangement joins TRBV30 to TRBJ1-1; tentative D call: TRBD1 (5 bases). Trimming stripped 4 bases from V and 4 bases from J, with 13 bases between. The germline V gene has CDR1 GTSNPN and CDR2 SVGIG (reference sequence). The CDR3 is 13 residues long. The CDR3 DNA sequence: TGTGCCTGGAATGGGGGATGGGGCACTGAAGCTTTCTTT. Translation: CAWNGGWGTEAFF.

This rearrangement joins TRBV4-1 to TRBJ2-1; possible D gene TRBD1, 6 bases. Looked up from germline, CDR1 is MGHRA and CDR2 is YSYEKL. Trimming left V 0 bases short and J 10 bases short, with 16 bases between. The CDR3 length is 15 residues. CDR3 sequence reads: CASSQDEGERDEQFF. The CDR3 DNA reads as TGCGCCAGCAGCCAAGATGAGGGGGAACGGGACGAGCAGTTCTTC.

V is TRBV2 and J is TRBJ2-2, with 8 bases identical to TRBD2. The germline CDR1 and CDR2 sequences are SNHLY and FYNNEI. Unmatched junction bases numbered 8, after V lost 4 bases and J lost 4 bases. The CDR3 consists of 16 residues. The CDR3 region is CASSGQRGGGTGELFF. The CDR3 nucleotides read TGTGCCAGCAGTGGGCAACGGGGGGGCGGCACCGGGGAGCTGTTTTTT.

The gene calls are TRBV3-1 (or the pseudogene TRBV3-2) and TRBJ2-3, with 11 positions matching TRBD2. Germline values: CDR1 LGHDT, CDR2 YNNKEL (reference sequence). Unmatched junction bases numbered 2, after V lost 2 bases and J lost 1 base. CDR3 length equals 16 residues. CDR3 in amino acids: CASSQSLAGGTDTQYF. In DNA, the CDR3 is TGTGCCAGCAGCCAATCACTAGCGGGAGGCACAGATACGCAGTATTTT.

The V call is TRBV7-3, the J call TRBJ1-1; the D is unclear. CDR3 size: 13 residues. CDR1 SGHTA and CDR2 FQGTGA come from the germline V gene. V lost 5 bases and J lost 1, with 8 bases in between. The chain's CDR3 is CASSIGRNTEAFF. In DNA form, the CDR3 reads TGTGCCAGCAGCATAGGGAGGAACACTGAAGCTTTCTTT.

This rearrangement joins TRBV19 to TRBJ2-5; 9 nucleotides match TRBD2. In germline, CDR1 is LNHDA, CDR2 SQIVND (reference sequence). The CDR3 length is 13 residues. Losses at the gene ends were 6 bases for V and 6 bases for J; bases not matched to a gene: 5. The CDR3 DNA follows: TGTGCCAGTAGGATTAGCGGGGGCAAGACCCAGTACTTC. Amino acid sequence: CASRISGGKTQYF.